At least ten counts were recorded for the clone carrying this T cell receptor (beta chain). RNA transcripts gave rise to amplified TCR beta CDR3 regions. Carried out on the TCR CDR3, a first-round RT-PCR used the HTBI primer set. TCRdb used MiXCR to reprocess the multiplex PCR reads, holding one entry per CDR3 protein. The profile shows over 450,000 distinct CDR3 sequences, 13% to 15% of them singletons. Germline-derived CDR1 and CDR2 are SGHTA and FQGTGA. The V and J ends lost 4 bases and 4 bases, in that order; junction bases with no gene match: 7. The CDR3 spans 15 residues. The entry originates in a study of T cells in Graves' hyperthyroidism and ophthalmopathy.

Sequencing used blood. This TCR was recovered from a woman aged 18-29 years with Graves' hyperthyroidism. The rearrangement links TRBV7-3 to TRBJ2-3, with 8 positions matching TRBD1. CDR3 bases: TGTGCCAGCAGCTCTCCGACAGGGGCCCCAGATACGCAGTATTTT. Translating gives CASSSPTGAPDTQYF.